The clone carrying this T cell receptor (beta chain) was observed once. Its antigen is currently unknown. Selected positively for CCR7 and CD45RO-negative, naive CD8 cells excluded terminally differentiated effector memory CD45RA+ cells. This table comes from immunoSEQ multiplex PCR, and its TCRdb copy is limited to in-frame clones, with some not included. The sample lists roughly 570,000 clones, 98% occurring once. The data derive from a study of shared clonotypes between healthy human individuals. Study-wide results and caveats: Donors were few, which limited the genetic and exposure-history diversity represented.

The germline V gene has CDR1 SGHNT and CDR2 YENEEA. V lost 5 bases to trimming and J lost 5 bases; unmatched junction nucleotides: 3. This CDR3 contains 15 residues. The sequence was obtained from a man younger than 45 in good health. The sample was naive CD8+ T cells sorted from blood. The chain carries TRBV11-3 and TRBJ2-1, with TRBD2 matching over 13 bases. The CDR3 nucleotides are TGTGCCAGCAGCCGAGGACTAGCGGGAGACAATGAGCAGTTCTTC. Amino acid sequence: CASSRGLAGDNEQFF.